Here is one TCR beta chain with its context. This sample is drawn from a study of T cell responses to AZD1222 COVID-19 vaccine. The table came from immunoSEQ multiplex PCR; TCRdb's copy has only in-frame clones and leaves some out. The table records some 170,000 clones, 90% to 95% of them present only once. Germline CDR1 is MNHEY and CDR2 is SVGEGT. With 1 base clipped from V and 3 bases from J, the junction kept 3 bases outside the gene matches. The CDR3 is 15 amino acids. This chain connects TRBV6-2 or TRBV6-3 to TRBJ1-5, with 7 nucleotides matching TRBD1. Sequencing was performed on peripheral blood, taken 28 days after the second dose of the MenACWY control vaccine. This clonotype was sampled from an adult who received the MenACWY meningococcal vaccine as a control. The CDR3 DNA reads as TGTGCCAGCAGTTACTGGGACAGTCCCAATCAGCCCCAGCATTTT. Residues: CASSYWDSPNQPQHF.